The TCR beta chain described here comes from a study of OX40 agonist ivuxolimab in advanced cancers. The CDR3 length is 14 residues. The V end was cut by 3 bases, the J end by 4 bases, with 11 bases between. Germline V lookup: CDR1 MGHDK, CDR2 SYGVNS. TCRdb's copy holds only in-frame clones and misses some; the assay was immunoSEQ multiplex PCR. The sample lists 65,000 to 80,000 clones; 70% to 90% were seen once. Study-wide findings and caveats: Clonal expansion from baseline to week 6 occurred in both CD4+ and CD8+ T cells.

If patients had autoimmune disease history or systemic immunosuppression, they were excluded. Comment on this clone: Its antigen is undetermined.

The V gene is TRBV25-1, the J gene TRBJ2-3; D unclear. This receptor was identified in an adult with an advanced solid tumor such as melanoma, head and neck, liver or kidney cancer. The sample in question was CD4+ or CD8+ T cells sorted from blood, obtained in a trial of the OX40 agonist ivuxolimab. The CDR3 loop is CASSDRMQADTQYF. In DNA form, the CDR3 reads TGTGCCAGCAGTGATAGGATGCAAGCAGATACGCAGTATTTT.